This T cell receptor (beta chain) derives from a study of human T cells and chemical hapten exposure. Study context: Read at 6 days, the patch tests placed 0.01% DPC on the upper back.

As to time point: pre-sensitization, week 0. As to treatment: therapeutic diphenylcyclopropenone sensitization with weekly scalp DPC. V was clipped by 4 bases and J by 1 base, with 10 bases between them. Germline V lookup: CDR1 SNHLY, CDR2 FYNNEI. This CDR3 has 14 residues. TCRdb reprocessed the RACE reads via MiXCR and lists one record per CDR3 protein. The sample has fewer than 300,000 distinct CDR3 sequences; approximately 8.6% are singletons. This sequence joins TRBV2 and TRBJ1-1; D remains unclear. The sequences come from whole blood, collected in connection with sensitization to the hapten diphenylcyclopropenone (DPC). The receptor was derived from a woman in her forties with alopecia areata. Some clones in this sample may be carry-over from other donors' samples. CDR3 protein: CASSARPANTEAFF. CDR3 sequence (DNA): TGTGCCAGCAGTGCTCGACCTGCGAACACTGAAGCTTTCTTT.